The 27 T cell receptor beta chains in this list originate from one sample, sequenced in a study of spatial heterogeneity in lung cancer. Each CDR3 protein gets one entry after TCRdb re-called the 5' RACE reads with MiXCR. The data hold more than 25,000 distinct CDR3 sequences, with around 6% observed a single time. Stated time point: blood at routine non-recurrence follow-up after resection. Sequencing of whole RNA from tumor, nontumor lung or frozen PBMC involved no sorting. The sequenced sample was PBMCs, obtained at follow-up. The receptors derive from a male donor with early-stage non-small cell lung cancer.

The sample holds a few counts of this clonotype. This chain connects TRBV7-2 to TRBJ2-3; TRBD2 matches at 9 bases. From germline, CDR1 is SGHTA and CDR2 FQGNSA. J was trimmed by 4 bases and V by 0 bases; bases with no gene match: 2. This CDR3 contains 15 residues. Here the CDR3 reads CASSLALAGSDTQYF. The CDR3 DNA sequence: TGTGCCAGCAGCTTAGCCCTAGCGGGGTCAGATACGCAGTATTTT. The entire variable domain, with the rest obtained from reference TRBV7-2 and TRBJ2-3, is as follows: GAGVSQSPSNKVTEKGKDVELRCDPISGHTALYWYRQSLGQGLEFLIYFQGNSAPDKSGLPSDRFSAERTGGSVSTLTIQRTQQEDSAVYLCASSLALAGSDTQYFGPGTRLTVL.

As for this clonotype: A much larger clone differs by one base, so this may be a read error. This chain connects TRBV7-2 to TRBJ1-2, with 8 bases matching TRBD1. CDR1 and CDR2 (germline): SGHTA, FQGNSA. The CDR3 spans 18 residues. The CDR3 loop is CVSRLRPGQESFYYGYTF. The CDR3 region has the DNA TGTGTCAGCAGGTTAAGGCCGGGACAGGAGTCATTCTACTATGGCTACACCTTC. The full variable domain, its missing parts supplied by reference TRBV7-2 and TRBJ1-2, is GAGVSQSPSNKVTEKGKDVELRCDPISGHTALYWYRQSLGQGLEFLIYFQGNSAPDKSGLPSDRFSAERTGGSVSTLTIQRTQQEDSAVYLCVSRLRPGQESFYYGYTFGSGTRLTVV.

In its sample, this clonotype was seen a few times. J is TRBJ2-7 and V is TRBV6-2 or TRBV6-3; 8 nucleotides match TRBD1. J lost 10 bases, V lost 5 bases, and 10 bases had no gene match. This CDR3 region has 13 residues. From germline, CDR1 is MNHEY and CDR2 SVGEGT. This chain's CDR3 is CASSPPGGAGQYV. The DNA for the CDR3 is TGTGCCAGCAGTCCCCCAGGGGGCGCGGGTCAGTACGTC.

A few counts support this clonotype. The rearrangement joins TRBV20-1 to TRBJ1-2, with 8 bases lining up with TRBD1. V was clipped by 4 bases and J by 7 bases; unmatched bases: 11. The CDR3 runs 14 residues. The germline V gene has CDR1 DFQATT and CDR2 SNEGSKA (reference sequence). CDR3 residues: CSANSRGQAAGYTF. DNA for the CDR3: TGCAGTGCTAACTCCAGGGGGCAAGCTGCTGGCTACACCTTC.

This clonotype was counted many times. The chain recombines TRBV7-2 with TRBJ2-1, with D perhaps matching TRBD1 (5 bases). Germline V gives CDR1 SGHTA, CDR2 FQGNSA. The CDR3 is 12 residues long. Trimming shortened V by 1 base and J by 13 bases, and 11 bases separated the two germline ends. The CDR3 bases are TGTGCCAGCAGCTTAGAGGGGCCTAGACAGTTCTTC. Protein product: CASSLEGPRQFF.

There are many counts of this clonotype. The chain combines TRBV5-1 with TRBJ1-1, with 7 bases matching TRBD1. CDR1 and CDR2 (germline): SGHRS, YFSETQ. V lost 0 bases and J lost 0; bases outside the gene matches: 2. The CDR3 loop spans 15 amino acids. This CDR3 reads CASSLVTGMNTEAFF. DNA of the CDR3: TGCGCCAGCAGCTTGGTGACAGGGATGAACACTGAAGCTTTCTTT.

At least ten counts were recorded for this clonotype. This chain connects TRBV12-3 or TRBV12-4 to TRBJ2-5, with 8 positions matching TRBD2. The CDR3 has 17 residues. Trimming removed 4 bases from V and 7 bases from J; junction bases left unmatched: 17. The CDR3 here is CASSSGVVAGPRGTQYF. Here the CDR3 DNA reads TGTGCCAGCAGTTCGGGGGTGGTAGCGGGGCCGAGGGGGACCCAGTACTTC.

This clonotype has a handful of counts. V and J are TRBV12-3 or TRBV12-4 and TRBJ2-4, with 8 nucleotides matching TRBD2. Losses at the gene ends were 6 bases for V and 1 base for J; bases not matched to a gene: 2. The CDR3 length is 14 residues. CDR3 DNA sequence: TGTGCCAGCAGGACGGGGGGGGCCAAAAACATTCAGTACTTC. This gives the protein CASRTGGAKNIQYF.

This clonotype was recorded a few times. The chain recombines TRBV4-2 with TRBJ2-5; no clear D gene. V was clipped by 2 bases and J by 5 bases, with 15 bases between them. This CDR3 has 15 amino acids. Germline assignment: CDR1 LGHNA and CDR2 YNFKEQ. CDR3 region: CASSQKGLTSETQYF. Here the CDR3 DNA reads TGTGCCAGCAGCCAAAAGGGCCTCACCAGTGAGACCCAGTACTTC.

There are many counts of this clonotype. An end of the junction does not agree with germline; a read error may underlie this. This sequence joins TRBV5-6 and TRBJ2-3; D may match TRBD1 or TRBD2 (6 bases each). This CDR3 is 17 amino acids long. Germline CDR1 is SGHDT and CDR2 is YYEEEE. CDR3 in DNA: TGTGCCAGCAGTTTGGAGATGATACGGGGGCGCACAGATACGCAGTATTTT. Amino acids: CASSLEMIRGRTDTQYF. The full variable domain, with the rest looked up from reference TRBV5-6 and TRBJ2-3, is DAGVTQSPTHLIKTRGQQVTLRCSPKSGHDTVSWYQQALGQGPQFIFQYYEEEERQRGNFPDRFSGHQFPNYSSELNVNALLLGDSALYLCASSLEMIRGRTDTQYFGPGTRLTVL.

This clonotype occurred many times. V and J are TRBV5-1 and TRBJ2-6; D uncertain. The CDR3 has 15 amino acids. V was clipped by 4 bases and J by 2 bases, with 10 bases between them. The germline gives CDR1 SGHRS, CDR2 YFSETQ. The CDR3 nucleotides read TGCGCCAGCAGCCCCCAATTTGCTGGGGCCAACGTCCTGACTTTC. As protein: CASSPQFAGANVLTF.

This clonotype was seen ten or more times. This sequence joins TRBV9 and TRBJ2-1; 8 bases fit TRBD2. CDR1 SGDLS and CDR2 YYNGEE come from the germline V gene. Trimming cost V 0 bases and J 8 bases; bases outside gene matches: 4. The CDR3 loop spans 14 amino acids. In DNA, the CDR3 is TGTGCCAGCAGCGTAGTTAGCGGGGAGTATGAGCAGTTCTTC. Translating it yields CASSVVSGEYEQFF.

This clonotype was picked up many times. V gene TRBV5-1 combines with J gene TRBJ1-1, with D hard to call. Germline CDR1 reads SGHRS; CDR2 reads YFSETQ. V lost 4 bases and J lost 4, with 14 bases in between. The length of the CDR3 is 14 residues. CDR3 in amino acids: CASSPGGLGTEAFF. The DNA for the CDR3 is TGCGCCAGCAGCCCAGGAGGCCTCGGCACTGAAGCTTTCTTT.

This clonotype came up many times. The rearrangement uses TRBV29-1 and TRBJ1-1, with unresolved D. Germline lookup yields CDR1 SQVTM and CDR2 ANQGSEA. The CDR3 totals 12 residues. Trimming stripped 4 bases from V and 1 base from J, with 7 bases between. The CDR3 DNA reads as TGCAGCGTTGTTTCAGGGAACACTGAAGCTTTCTTT. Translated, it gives CSVVSGNTEAFF.

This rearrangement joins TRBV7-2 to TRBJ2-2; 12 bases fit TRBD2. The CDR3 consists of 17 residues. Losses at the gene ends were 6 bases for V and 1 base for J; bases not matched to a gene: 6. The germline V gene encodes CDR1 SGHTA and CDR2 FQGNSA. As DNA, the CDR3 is TGTGCCAGCAGACTACCGGGACTAGCGGGGAACACCGGGGAGCTGTTTTTT. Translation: CASRLPGLAGNTGELFF.

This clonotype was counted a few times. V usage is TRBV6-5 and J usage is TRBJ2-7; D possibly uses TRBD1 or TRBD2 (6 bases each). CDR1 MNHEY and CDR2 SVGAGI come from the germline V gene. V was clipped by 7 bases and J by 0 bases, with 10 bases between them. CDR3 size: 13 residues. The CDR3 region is CASKAGHSYEQYV. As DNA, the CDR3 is TGTGCCAGCAAGGCGGGACACTCCTACGAGCAGTACGTC.

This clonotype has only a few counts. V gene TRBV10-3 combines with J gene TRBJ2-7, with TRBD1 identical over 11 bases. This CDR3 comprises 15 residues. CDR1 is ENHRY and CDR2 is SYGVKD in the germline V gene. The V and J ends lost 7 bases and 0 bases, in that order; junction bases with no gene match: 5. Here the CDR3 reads CAIKRDRGSSYEQYV. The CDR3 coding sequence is TGTGCCATCAAAAGGGACAGGGGGAGCTCCTACGAGCAGTACGTC.

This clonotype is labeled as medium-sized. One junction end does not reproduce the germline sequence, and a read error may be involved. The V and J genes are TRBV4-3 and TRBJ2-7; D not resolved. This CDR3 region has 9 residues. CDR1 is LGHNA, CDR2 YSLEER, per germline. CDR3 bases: TGCGCCAGCAGCCAATACGTCCCGTTC. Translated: CASSQYVPF.

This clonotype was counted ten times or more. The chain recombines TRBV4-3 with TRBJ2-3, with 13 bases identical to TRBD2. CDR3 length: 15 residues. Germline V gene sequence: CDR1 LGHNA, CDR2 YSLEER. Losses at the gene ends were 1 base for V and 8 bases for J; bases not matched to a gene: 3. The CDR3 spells CASSQGGLAGVTQYF. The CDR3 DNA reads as TGCGCCAGCAGCCAAGGAGGACTAGCGGGAGTTACGCAGTATTTT.

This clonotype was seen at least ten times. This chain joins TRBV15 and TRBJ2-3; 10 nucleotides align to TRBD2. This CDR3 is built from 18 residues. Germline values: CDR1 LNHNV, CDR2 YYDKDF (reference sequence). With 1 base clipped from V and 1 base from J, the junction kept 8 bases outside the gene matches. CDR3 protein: CATSRGTSGPRGTDTQYF. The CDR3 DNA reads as TGTGCCACCAGCAGAGGGACTAGCGGACCCCGGGGCACAGATACGCAGTATTTT. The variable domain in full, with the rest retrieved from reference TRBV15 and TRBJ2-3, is DAMVIQNPRYQVTQFGKPVTLSCSQTLNHNVMYWYQQKSSQAPKLLFHYYDKDFNNEADTPDNFQSRRPNTSFCFLDIRSPGLGDTAMYLCATSRGTSGPRGTDTQYFGPGTRLTVL.

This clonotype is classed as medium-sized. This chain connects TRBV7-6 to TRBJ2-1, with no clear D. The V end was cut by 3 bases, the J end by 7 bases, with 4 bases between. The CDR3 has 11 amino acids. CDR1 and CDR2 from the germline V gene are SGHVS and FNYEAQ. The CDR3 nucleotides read TGTGCCAGCAGCTTGGGTAATGAGCAGTTCTTC. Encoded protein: CASSLGNEQFF.

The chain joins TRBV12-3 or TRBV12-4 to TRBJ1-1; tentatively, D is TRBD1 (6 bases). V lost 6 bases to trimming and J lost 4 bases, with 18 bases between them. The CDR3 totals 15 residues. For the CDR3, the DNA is TGTGCCAGCAGCCCCGATCTAGGGGGGGGCACTGAAGCTTTCTTT. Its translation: CASSPDLGGGTEAFF.

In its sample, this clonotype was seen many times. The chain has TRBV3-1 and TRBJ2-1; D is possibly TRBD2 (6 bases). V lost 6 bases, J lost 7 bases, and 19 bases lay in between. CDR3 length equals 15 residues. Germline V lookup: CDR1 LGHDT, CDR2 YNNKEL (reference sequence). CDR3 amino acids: CASRHLARPGNEQFF. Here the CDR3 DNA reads TGTGCCAGCAGACATCTAGCGAGACCGGGAAATGAGCAGTTCTTC.

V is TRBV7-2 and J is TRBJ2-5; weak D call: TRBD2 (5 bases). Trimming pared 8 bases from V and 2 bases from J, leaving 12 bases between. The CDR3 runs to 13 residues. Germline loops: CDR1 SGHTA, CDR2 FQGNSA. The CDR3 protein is CASVRSVQETQYF. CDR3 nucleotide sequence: TGTGCCAGCGTCCGTAGCGTTCAAGAGACCCAGTACTTC.

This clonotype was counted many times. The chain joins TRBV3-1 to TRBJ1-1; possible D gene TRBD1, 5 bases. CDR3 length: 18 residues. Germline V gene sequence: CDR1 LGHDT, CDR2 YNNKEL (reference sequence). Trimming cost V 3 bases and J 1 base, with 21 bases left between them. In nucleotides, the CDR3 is TGTGCCAGCAGCCATACAAAGGAGTCAGGGATTGGGAACACTGAAGCTTTCTTT. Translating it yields CASSHTKESGIGNTEAFF. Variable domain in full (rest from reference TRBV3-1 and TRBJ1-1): DTAVSQTPKYLVTQMGNDKSIKCEQNLGHDTMYWYKQDSKKFLKIMFSYNNKELIINETVPNRFSPKSPDKAHLNLHINSLELGDSAVYFCASSHTKESGIGNTEAFFGQGTRLTVV.

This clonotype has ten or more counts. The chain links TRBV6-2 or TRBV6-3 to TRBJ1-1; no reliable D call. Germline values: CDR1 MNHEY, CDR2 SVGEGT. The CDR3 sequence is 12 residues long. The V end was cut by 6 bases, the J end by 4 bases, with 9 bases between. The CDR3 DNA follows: TGTGCCAGCAGCCAAGGCGTCACTGAAGCTTTCTTT. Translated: CASSQGVTEAFF.

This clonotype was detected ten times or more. CDR3 residues: CASLRSETQYF. Here the CDR3 DNA reads TGTGCCAGCTTGCGTAGTGAGACCCAGTACTTC. The rearrangement links TRBV11-2 to TRBJ2-5; D ambiguous. The CDR3 has 11 amino acids. Trimming shortened V by 8 bases and J by 5 bases, and 9 bases separated the two germline ends. From germline, CDR1 is SGHAT and CDR2 FQNNGV.